The T cell receptor beta chain described here comes from a study of control samples from healthy donors and cancer patients. Between the trimmed V and J ends, which lost 5 bases and 3 bases, there was a span of 20 bases. The CDR3 extends over 17 amino acids. In germline, CDR1 is MNHEY, CDR2 SMNVEV (reference sequence). Assay used: immunoSEQ multiplex PCR; TCRdb lists only in-frame clones, some missing. This sample has roughly 63,000 clones, with roughly 90% found just once. The gene calls are TRBV27 and TRBJ2-1, with D possibly matching TRBD2 (6 bases). The specimen sequenced was PBMCs. This clonotype was obtained from a man aged 60-69 years with colorectal cancer. The CDR3 DNA sequence: TGTGCCAGCAGTAACGAGGGTGGGGGGACTCTCTACAATGAGCAGTTCTTC. Its translation: CASSNEGGGTLYNEQFF.